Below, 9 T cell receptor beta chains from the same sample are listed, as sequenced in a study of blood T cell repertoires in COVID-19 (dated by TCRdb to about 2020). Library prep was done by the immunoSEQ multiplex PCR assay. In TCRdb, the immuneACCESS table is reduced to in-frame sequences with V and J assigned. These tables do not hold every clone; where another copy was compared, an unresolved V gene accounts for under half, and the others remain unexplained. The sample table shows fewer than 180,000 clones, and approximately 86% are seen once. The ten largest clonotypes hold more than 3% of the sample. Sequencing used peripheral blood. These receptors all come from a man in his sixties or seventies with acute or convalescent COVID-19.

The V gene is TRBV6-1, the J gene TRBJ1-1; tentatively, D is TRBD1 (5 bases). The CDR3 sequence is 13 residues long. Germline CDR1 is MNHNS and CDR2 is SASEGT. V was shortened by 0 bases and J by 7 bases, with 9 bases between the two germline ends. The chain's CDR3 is CASSEARGGEAFF. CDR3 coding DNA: TGTGCCAGCAGTGAAGCTCGGGGGGGTGAAGCTTTCTTT.

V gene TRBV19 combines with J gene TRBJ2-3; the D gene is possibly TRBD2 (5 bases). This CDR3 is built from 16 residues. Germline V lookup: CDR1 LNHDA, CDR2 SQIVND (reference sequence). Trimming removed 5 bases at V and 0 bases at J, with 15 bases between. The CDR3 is CASSSGLMVSTDTQYF. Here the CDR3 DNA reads TGTGCCAGTAGTTCAGGACTGATGGTTAGCACAGATACGCAGTATTTT.

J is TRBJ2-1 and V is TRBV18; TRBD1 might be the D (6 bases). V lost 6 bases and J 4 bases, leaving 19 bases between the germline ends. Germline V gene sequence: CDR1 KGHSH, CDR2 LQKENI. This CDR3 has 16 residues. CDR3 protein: CASSRRDKESYNEQFF. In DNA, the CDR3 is TGTGCCAGCTCTCGTCGGGACAAAGAATCGTACAATGAGCAGTTCTTC. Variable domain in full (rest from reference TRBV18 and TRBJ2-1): NAGVMQNPRHLVRRRGQEARLRCSPMKGHSHVYWYRQLPEEGLKFMVYLQKENIIDESGMPKERFSAEFPKEGPSILRIQQVVRGDSAAYFCASSRRDKESYNEQFFGPGTRLTVL.

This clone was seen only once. The CDR3 nucleotides read TGTGCCAGCACCAGGGACAGGGGGCATGAAAAACTGTTTTTT. Protein product: CASTRDRGHEKLFF. The gene calls are TRBV5-4 and TRBJ1-4; 12 nucleotides align to TRBD1. V dropped 6 bases and J dropped 6; count of bases not matched to a gene: 3. This CDR3 contains 14 residues. Germline values: CDR1 SGHNT, CDR2 YYREEE (reference sequence).

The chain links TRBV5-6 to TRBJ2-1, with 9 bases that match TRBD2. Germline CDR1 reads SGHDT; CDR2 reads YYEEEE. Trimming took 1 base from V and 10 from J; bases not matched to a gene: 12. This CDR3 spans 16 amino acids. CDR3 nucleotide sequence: TGTGCCAGCAGCTTGTCTCTAGCGGGATCCCACGGGGAGCAGTTCTTC. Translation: CASSLSLAGSHGEQFF.

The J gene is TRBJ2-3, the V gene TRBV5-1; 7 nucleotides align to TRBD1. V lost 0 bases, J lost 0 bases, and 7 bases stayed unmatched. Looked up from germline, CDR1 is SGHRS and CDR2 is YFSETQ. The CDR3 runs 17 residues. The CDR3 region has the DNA TGCGCCAGCAGCTTGGGGGCAGGGGGTCTTAGCACAGATACGCAGTATTTT. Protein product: CASSLGAGGLSTDTQYF.

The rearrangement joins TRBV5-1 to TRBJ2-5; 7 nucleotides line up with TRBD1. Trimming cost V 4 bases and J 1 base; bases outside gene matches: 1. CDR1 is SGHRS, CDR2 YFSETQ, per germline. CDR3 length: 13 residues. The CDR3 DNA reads TGCGCCAGCAGCGACAGGGTCCAAGAGACCCAGTACTTC. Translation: CASSDRVQETQYF.

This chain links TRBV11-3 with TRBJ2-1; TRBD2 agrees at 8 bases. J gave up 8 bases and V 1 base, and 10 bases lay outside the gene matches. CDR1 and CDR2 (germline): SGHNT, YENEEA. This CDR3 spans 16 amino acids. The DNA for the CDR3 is TGTGCCAGCAGCTTAGGGCGGGAGGTGGTGCGGGATGAGCAGTTCTTC. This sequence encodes CASSLGREVVRDEQFF.

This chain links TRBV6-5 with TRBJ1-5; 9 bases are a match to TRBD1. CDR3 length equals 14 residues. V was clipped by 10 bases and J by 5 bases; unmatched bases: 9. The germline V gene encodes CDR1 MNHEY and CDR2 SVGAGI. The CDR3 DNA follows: TGTGCCACCGGAACAGGGGGCCTCGATCAGCCCCAGCATTTT. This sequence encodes CATGTGGLDQPQHF.